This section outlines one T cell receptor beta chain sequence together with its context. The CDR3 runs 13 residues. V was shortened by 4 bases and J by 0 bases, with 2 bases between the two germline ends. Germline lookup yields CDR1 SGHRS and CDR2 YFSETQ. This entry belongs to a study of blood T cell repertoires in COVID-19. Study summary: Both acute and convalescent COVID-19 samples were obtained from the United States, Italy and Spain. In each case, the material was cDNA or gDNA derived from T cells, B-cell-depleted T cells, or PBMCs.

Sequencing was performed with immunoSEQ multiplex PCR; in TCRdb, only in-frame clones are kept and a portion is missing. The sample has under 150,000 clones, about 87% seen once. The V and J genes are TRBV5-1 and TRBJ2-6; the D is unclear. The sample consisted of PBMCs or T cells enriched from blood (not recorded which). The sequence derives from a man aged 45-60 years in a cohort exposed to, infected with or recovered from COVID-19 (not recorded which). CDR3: CASSRSGANVLTF. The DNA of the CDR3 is TGCGCCAGCAGCCGCTCTGGGGCCAACGTCCTGACTTTC.